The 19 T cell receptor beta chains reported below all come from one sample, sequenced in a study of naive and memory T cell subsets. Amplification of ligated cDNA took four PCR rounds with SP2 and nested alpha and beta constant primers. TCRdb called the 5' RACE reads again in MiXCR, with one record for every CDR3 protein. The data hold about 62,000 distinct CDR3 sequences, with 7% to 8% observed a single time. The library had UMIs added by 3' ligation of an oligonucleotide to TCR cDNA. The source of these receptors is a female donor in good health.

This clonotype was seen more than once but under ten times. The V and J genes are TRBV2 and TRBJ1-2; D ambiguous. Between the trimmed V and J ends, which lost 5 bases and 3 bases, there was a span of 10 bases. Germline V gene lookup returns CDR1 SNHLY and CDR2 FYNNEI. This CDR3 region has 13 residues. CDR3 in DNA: TGTGCCAGCAGTACGACTCCAGACTATGGCTACACCTTC. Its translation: CASSTTPDYGYTF.

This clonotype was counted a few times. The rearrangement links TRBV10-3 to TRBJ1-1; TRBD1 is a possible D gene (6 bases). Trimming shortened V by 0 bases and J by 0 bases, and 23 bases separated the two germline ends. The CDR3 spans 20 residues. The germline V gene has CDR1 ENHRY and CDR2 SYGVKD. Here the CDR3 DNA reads TGTGCCATCAGTGAGTCTCGGCGGGACACTGGGATAATAATGAACACTGAAGCTTTCTTT. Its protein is CAISESRRDTGIIMNTEAFF.

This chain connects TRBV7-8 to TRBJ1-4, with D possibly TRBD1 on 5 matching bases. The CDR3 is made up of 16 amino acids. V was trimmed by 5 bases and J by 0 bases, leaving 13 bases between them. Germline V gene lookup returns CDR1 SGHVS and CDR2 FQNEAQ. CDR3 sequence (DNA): TGTGCCAGCAGCGGTCATGGGGCGTCAACTAATGAAAAACTGTTTTTT. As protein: CASSGHGASTNEKLFF.

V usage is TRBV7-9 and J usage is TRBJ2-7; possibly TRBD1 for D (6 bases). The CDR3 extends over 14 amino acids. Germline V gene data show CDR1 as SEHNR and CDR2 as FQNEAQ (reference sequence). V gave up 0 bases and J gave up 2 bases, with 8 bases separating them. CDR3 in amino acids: CASSLARTAYEQYF. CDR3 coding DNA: TGTGCCAGCAGCTTAGCCCGGACAGCCTACGAGCAGTACTTC.

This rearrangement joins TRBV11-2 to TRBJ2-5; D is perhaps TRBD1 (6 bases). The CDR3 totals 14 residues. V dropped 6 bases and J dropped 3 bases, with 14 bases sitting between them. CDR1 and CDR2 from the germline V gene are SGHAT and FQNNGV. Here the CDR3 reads CASRRGQSKETQYF. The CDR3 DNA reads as TGTGCCAGCAGACGTGGACAGTCCAAAGAGACCCAGTACTTC.

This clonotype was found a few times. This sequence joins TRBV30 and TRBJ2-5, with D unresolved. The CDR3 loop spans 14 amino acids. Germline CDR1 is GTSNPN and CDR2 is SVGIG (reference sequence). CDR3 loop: CAVIGVNSLGTQYF. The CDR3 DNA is TGTGCTGTCATAGGAGTTAACTCGTTGGGGACCCAGTACTTC.

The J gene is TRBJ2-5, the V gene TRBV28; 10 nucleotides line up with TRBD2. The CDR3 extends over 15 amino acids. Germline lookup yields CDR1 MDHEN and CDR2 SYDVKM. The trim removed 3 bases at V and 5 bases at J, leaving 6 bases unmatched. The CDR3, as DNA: TGTGCCAGCAGTTTCCCACGAGCGGGGGGGGAGACCCAGTACTTC. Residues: CASSFPRAGGETQYF.

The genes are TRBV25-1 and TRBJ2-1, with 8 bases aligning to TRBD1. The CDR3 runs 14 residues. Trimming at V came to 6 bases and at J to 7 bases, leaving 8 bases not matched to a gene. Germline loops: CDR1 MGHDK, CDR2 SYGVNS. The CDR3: CASSPGQAPNEQFF. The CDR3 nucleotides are TGTGCCAGCAGCCCGGGACAGGCGCCTAATGAGCAGTTCTTC.

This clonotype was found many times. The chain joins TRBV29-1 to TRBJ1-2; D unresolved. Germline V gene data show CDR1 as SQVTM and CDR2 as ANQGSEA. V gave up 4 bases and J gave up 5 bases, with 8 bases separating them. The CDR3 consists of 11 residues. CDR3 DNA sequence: TGCAGCGTTGTGATAGAATATGGCTACACCTTC. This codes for CSVVIEYGYTF.

The CDR3 spells CASSHLIQGAYEQYF. The CDR3 DNA sequence: TGTGCCAGCAGCCATCTAATACAGGGGGCCTACGAGCAGTACTTC. The chain combines TRBV11-2 with TRBJ2-7, with 8 bases matching TRBD1. Trimming at V came to 5 bases and at J to 2 bases, leaving 8 bases not matched to a gene. This CDR3 region has 15 residues. Germline values: CDR1 SGHAT, CDR2 FQNNGV.

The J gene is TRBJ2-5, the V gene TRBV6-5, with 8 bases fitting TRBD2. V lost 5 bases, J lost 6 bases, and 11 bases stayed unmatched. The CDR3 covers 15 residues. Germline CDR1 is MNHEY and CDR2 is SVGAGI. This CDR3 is CASSHPGGYPKTQYF. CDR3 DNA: TGTGCCAGCAGTCACCCGGGGGGGTACCCGAAGACCCAGTACTTC.

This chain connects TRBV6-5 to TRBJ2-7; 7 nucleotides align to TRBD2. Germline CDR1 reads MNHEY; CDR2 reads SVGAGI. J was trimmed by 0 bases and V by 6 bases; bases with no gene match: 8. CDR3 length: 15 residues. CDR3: CASRSGTAGSYEQYF. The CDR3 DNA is TGTGCCAGCAGAAGCGGGACGGCCGGCTCCTACGAGCAGTACTTC.

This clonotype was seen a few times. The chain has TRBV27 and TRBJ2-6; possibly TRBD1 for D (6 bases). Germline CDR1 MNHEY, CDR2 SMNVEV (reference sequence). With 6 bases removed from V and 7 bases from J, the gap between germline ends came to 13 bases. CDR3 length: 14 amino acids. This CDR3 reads CASRKPGHANVLTF. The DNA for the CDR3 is TGTGCCAGCAGGAAACCGGGACACGCCAACGTCCTGACTTTC.

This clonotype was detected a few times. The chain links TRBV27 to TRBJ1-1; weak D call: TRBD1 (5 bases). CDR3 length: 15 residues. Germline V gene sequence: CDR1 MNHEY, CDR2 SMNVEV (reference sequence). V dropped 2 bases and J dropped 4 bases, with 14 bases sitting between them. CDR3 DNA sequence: TGTGCCAGCAGTTTAGGGGCCGGGGTGCGCACTGAAGCTTTCTTT. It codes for CASSLGAGVRTEAFF.

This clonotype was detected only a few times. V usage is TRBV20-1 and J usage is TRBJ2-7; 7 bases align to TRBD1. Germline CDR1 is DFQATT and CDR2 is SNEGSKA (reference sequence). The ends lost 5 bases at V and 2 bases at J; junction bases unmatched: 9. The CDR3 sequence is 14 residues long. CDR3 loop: CSAAHGTEPYEQYF. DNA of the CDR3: TGCAGTGCTGCACACGGGACAGAGCCCTACGAGCAGTACTTC.

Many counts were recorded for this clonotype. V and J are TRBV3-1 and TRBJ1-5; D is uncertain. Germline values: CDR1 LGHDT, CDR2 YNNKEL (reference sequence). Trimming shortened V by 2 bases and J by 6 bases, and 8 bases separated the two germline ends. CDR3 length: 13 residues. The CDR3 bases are TGTGCCAGCAGCCAACTGGGCAGTCAGCCCCAGCATTTT. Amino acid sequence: CASSQLGSQPQHF. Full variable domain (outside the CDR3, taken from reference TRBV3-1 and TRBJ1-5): DTAVSQTPKYLVTQMGNDKSIKCEQNLGHDTMYWYKQDSKKFLKIMFSYNNKELIINETVPNRFSPKSPDKAHLNLHINSLELGDSAVYFCASSQLGSQPQHFGDGTRLSIL.

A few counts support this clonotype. The chain's CDR3 is CSVRTPADTQYF. The DNA of the CDR3 is TGCAGCGTCAGGACACCCGCAGATACGCAGTATTTT. The chain employs TRBV29-1 and TRBJ2-3; perhaps TRBD1 as D (5 bases). Looked up from germline, CDR1 is SQVTM and CDR2 is ANQGSEA. The V gene lost 6 bases and the J gene lost 4 bases, with 11 bases spanning the gap. This CDR3 has 12 amino acids.

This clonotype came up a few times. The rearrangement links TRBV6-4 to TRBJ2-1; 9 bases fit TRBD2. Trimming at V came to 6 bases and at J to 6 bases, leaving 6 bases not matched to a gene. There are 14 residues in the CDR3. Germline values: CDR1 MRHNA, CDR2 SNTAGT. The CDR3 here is CASSPGLALNEQFF. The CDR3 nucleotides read TGTGCCAGCAGCCCGGGACTAGCCCTCAATGAGCAGTTCTTC.

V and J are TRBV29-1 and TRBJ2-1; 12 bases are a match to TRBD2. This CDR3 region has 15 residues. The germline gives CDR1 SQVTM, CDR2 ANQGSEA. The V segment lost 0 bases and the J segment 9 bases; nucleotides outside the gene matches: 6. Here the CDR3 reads CSVEDPSGRAGEQFF. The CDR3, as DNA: TGCAGCGTTGAAGATCCTAGCGGGAGGGCGGGTGAGCAGTTCTTC.